The 10 T cell receptor beta chains below all came from one sample that was sequenced in a study of T cells in Graves' hyperthyroidism and ophthalmopathy. Regions amplified from RNA transcripts were the TCR beta CDR3 regions. A first-round RT-PCR of the TCR CDR3 used the HTBI primer set. Each CDR3 protein is one row after TCRdb ran MiXCR on the multiplex PCR reads. The top ten clones hold approximately 14% of a sample with approximately 400,000 distinct CDR3 sequences, 15% to 17% of them seen once. Material for sequencing was blood. The receptors derive from a woman between 18 and 29 years old with Graves' hyperthyroidism.

There are a few counts of this clonotype. Sequence at one end of the junction differs from germline and may be a read error. The chain links TRBV7-7 to TRBJ2-1, with 10 nucleotides matching TRBD1. Germline CDR1 SSHAT, CDR2 FNYEAQ (reference sequence). CDR3 length equals 16 residues. The CDR3 coding sequence is TGTGCTAGCAGCGTCACGGACAGGGGGTCGAGAAATGAGCAGTTCTTC. Translation gives CASSVTDRGSRNEQFF.

The chain carries TRBV10-3 and TRBJ1-1; D uncertain. The V end was cut by 6 bases, the J end by 6 bases, with 14 bases between. The CDR3 totals 13 residues. The germline CDR1 and CDR2 sequences are ENHRY and SYGVKD. The CDR3 loop reads CAISAGDRAEAFF. Written as DNA, the CDR3 is TGTGCCATCAGCGCCGGGGATCGAGCTGAAGCTTTCTTT.

The chain is built from TRBV6-2 or TRBV6-3 and TRBJ2-5; D is tentatively TRBD1 or TRBD2 (6 bases each). This CDR3 comprises 22 residues. In germline, CDR1 is MNHEY, CDR2 SVGEGT. Trimming removed 9 bases at V and 4 bases at J, with 42 bases between. As DNA, the CDR3 is TGTGCCAGAAGGGCTCCCTTATTTACCCCTTATGGGGGGCGCCTGCAGGGAGAGACCCAGTACTTC. Its protein is CARRAPLFTPYGGRLQGETQYF.

This clonotype was detected ten times or more. This chain connects TRBV11-1 to TRBJ2-1; TRBD2 matches 9 bases. The germline V gene encodes CDR1 SGHAT and CDR2 FQDESV (reference sequence). After removal of 1 base from V and 3 bases from J, the junction contained 4 bases not matched to a gene. The length of the CDR3 is 16 residues. The CDR3 DNA is TGTGCCAGCAGCTTAGAAGGAGCGGGAGGCTACAATGAGCAGTTCTTC. Its translation: CASSLEGAGGYNEQFF. Complete variable domain (other parts from reference TRBV11-1 and TRBJ2-1): EAEVAQSPRYKITEKSQAVAFWCDPISGHATLYWYRQILGQGPELLVQFQDESVVDDSQLPKDRFSAERLKGVDSTLKIQPAELGDSAMYLCASSLEGAGGYNEQFFGPGTRLTVL.

This clonotype was counted at least ten times. The chain employs TRBV6-5 and TRBJ2-1, with TRBD2 matching 9 bases. J lost 3 bases, V lost 0 bases, and 6 bases had no gene match. The germline CDR1 and CDR2 sequences are MNHEY and SVGAGI. The CDR3 is 17 amino acids. The CDR3 loop reads CASSYSILRGGYNEQFF. The CDR3 coding sequence is TGTGCCAGCAGTTACTCGATTCTGCGGGGGGGCTACAATGAGCAGTTCTTC.

This clonotype was seen only a few times. This chain links TRBV9 with TRBJ2-2; D not resolved. CDR3 size: 18 residues. V shed 2 bases and J shed 0 bases, with 17 bases lying between them. CDR1 is SGDLS, CDR2 YYNGEE, per germline. CDR3 sequence reads: CASSVSTLQISNTGELFF. The DNA of the CDR3 is TGTGCCAGCAGCGTGTCGACTTTACAAATATCGAACACCGGGGAGCTGTTTTTT. Together with reference TRBV9 and TRBJ2-2, the CDR3 gives the full variable domain: DSGVTQTPKHLITATGQRVTLRCSPRSGDLSVYWYQQSLDQGLQFLIQYYNGEERAKGNILERFSAQQFPDLHSELNLSSLELGDSALYFCASSVSTLQISNTGELFFGEGSRLTVL.

The V and J genes are TRBV2 and TRBJ2-7; 7 nucleotides align to TRBD2. Germline V gives CDR1 SNHLY, CDR2 FYNNEI. The length of the CDR3 is 13 residues. Unmatched junction bases numbered 4, after V lost 4 bases and J lost 4 bases. The CDR3 region is CASSGGSGYEQYF. Here the CDR3 DNA reads TGTGCCAGCAGTGGCGGGAGTGGGTACGAGCAGTACTTC.

This clonotype showed up many times. V is TRBV29-1 and J is TRBJ2-3; possible D gene TRBD1, 5 bases. Looked up from germline, CDR1 is SQVTM and CDR2 is ANQGSEA. CDR3 length equals 15 residues. Trimming pared 1 base from V and 2 bases from J, leaving 13 bases between. The chain's CDR3 is CSVEGWGKPTDTQYF. CDR3 coding DNA: TGCAGCGTTGAAGGGTGGGGCAAACCCACAGATACGCAGTATTTT.

This sequence joins TRBV5-1 and TRBJ2-5, with TRBD2 matching 9 bases. V trimming: 2 bases; J trimming: 2 bases; junction bases outside the gene matches: 7. Germline V gene lookup returns CDR1 SGHRS and CDR2 YFSETQ. This CDR3 is built from 16 residues. This CDR3 is CASSLLTSGPQETQYF. The CDR3 DNA sequence: TGCGCCAGCAGCTTATTGACTAGCGGTCCTCAAGAGACCCAGTACTTC.

This clonotype was picked up many times. The chain recombines TRBV10-3 with TRBJ2-5; 9 bases are a match to TRBD2. Germline CDR1 is ENHRY and CDR2 is SYGVKD. Losses at the gene ends were 5 bases for V and 2 bases for J; bases not matched to a gene: 9. The CDR3 loop spans 16 amino acids. The CDR3 DNA sequence: TGTGCCATCAGTCCTTGGCTAGCGGGGACTCAAGAGACCCAGTACTTC. Its translation: CAISPWLAGTQETQYF.